Included here is one T cell receptor beta chain sequence, with context. The data belong to a study of control samples from healthy donors and cancer patients. Measured with immunoSEQ multiplex PCR; TCRdb has only the in-frame clones, and not every one. The sample yields around 12,000 clones, just under 95% seen once. The V end lost 0 bases, the J end lost 2 bases, and 6 bases lay between the germline ends. Per germline, CDR1 SGHTS and CDR2 YDEGEE. This CDR3 spans 15 amino acids. Sequencing used PBMCs. This rearrangement joins TRBV5-8 to TRBJ1-6; D call uncertain. The receptor comes from an elderly man with lung cancer. The CDR3 loop is CASSLGGTYNSPLHF. CDR3 coding DNA: TGTGCCAGCAGCTTGGGGGGAACCTATAATTCACCCCTCCACTTT. Combining the CDR3 with reference TRBV5-8 and TRBJ1-6 gives the whole variable domain EAGVTQSPTHLIKTRGQQATLRCSPISGHTSVYWYQQALGLGLQFLLWYDEGEERNRGNFPPRFSGRQFPNYSSELNVNALELEDSALYLCASSLGGTYNSPLHFGNGTRLTVT.